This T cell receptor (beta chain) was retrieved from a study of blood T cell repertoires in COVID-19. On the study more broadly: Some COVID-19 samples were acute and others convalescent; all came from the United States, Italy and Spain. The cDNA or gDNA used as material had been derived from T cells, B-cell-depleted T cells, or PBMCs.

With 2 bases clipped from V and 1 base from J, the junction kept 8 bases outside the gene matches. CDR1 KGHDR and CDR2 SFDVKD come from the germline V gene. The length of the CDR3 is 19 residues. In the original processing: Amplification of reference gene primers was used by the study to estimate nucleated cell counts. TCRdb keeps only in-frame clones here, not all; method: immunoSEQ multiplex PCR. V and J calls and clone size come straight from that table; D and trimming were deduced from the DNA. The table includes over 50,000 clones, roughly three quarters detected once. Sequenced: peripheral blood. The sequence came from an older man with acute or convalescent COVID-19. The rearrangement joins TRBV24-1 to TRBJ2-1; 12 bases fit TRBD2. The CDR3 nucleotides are TGTGCCACCAGTGATTCCCTAGCGGGGGGGGATTTTTCCTACAATGAGCAGTTCTTC. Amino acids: CATSDSLAGGDFSYNEQFF.